Included here is one T cell receptor beta chain sequence, with context. The antigen is undetermined. The data are from a study of response to subunit inactivated influenza vaccine. Findings and limits, study-wide: Authors suggested each seasonal flu vaccination may recruit only limited numbers of new T cells.

Trimming removed 7 bases from V and 6 bases from J, with 15 bases in between. From germline, CDR1 is SGHTA and CDR2 FQGNSA. This CDR3 spans 14 amino acids. TCRdb re-derived calls from the RT-PCR reads in MiXCR, one entry per CDR3 protein. In the table there are over 800,000 distinct CDR3 sequences, around 20% of which are singletons. This chain joins TRBV7-2 and TRBJ2-2, with a possible D match to TRBD1 (5 bases). The TCR originated in a man aged 50 to 59 who received an inactivated influenza vaccine. Here the sequenced sample was PBMCs from blood, taken roughly 5 days after vaccination. The CDR3 region has the DNA TGTGCCAGCAACCCCCAAAGGGGCCCCGGGGAGCTGTTTTTT. Amino acid sequence: CASNPQRGPGELFF.